This T cell receptor beta chain was identified during a study of shared clonotypes between healthy human individuals. V was trimmed by 2 bases and J by 0 bases, leaving 10 bases between them. Looked up from germline, CDR1 is SGHAT and CDR2 is FQNNGV. The CDR3 is 16 residues long. The authors split each subset's genomic DNA evenly across several immunoSEQ plates. The repertoire was sequenced with immunoSEQ multiplex PCR; TCRdb's copy has only in-frame clones and lacks some. Of some 2,100,000 clones in the sample, approximately 95% were seen once. The table lists this clone with a count of one. This chain uses TRBV11-2 with TRBJ2-2; D is perhaps TRBD1 or TRBD2 (5 bases each). Sequencing was carried out using naive CD4+ T cells sorted from blood. Subset in this sample: CD45RA+ positively selected. This sequence was found in a man between 18 and 29 years old in good health. The CDR3 protein is CASSLWWGSNTGELFF. The CDR3 bases are TGTGCCAGCAGCTTATGGTGGGGGTCGAACACCGGGGAGCTGTTTTTT.